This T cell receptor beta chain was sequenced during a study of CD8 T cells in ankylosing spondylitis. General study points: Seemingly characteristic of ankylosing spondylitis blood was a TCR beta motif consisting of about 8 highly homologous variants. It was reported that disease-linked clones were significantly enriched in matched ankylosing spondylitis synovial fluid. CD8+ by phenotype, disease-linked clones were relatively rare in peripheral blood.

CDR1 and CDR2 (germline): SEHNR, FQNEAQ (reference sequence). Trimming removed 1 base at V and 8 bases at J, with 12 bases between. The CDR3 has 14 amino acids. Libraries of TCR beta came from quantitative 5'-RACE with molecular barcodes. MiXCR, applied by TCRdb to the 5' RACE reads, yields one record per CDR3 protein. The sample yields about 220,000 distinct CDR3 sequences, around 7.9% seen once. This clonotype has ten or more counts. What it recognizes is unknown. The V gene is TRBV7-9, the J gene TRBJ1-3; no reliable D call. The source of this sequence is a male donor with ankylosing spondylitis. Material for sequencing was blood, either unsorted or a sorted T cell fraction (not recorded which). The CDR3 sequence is CASSLDLLGHTIYF. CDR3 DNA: TGTGCCAGCAGCTTAGACCTCCTTGGGCACACCATATATTTT.